The text below deals with one T cell receptor (beta chain). Its antigen remains unidentified. PCR primers comprised 60 Vbeta and 13 Jbeta primers. Per the original data handling: Unique TCR beta chains totaled about 78 million in a later count, with approximately 11 million of them shared. TCRdb keeps only in-frame clones here, not all; method: immunoSEQ multiplex PCR. V and J calls and clone size are those listed in that table; D and trimming were worked out from the DNA. Among 150,000 to 200,000 clones listed, around four fifths were seen once. This specimen belongs to a study of cytomegalovirus exposure and HLA in healthy donors. Across the whole study: One earlier analysis, a look at around 180 million T cells, found fewer than 140 million unique TCR beta sequences.

Points from the study as a whole: In vitro confirmation showed three CMV-associated chains to be CMV antigen specific. Earlier analysis found most TCR beta V segments productive about 90% or about 30% of the time.

What was sequenced was PBMCs. The clonotype originates from a man aged 40-49 years in good health and CMV-seropositive.

CDR3 in DNA: TGTGCCAGCAGGAGACAGGACCAAGAGACCCAGTACTTC. This codes for CASRRQDQETQYF. The genes are TRBV6-5 and TRBJ2-5; D possibly corresponds to TRBD1 (6 bases). V was cut by 6 bases and J by 0 bases, with 8 bases left in between. Germline CDR1 reads MNHEY; CDR2 reads SVGAGI. There are 13 residues in the CDR3.